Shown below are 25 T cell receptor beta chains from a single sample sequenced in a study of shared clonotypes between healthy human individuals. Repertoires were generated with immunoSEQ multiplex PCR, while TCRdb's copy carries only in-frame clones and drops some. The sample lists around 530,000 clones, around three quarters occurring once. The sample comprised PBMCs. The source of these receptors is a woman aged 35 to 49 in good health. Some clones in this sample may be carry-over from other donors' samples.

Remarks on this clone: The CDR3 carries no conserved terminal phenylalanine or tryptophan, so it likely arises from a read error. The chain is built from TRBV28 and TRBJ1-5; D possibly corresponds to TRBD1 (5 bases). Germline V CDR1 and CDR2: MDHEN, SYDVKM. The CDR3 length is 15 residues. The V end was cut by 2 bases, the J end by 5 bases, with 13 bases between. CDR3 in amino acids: CASSLDGVGDQPQHL. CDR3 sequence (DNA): TGTGCCAGCAGTTTAGACGGCGTGGGGGATCAGCCCCAGCATCTT.

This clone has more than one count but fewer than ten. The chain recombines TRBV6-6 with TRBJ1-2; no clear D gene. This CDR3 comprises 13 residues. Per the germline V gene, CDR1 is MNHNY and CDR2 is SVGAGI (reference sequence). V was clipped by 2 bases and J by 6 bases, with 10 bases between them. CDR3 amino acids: CASSYGLEDGYTF. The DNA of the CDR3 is TGTGCCAGCAGTTACGGCCTAGAGGATGGCTACACCTTC.

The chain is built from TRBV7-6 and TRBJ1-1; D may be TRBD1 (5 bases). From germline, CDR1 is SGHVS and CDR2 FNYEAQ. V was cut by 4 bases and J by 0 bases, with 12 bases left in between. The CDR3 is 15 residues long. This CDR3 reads CASSWGGVMNTEAFF. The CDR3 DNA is TGTGCCAGCAGCTGGGGGGGGGTGATGAACACTGAAGCTTTCTTT. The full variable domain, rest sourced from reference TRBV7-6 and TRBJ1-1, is GAGVSQSPRYKVTKRGQDVALRCDPISGHVSLYWYRQALGQGPEFLTYFNYEAQQDKSGLPNDRFSAERPEGSISTLTIQRTEQRDSAMYRCASSWGGVMNTEAFFGQGTRLTVV.

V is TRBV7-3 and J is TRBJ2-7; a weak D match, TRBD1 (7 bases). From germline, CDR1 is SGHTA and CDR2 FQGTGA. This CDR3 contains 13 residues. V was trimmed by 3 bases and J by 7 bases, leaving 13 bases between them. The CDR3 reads CASSLEGASEQYF. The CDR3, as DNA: TGTGCCAGCAGCTTGGAGGGGGCGAGTGAGCAGTACTTC.

The CDR3 here is CASSTSGAYEQYF. The CDR3 DNA follows: TGTGCCAGCAGCACTAGCGGGGCCTACGAGCAGTACTTC. The chain recombines TRBV7-6 with TRBJ2-7, with 10 bases lining up with TRBD2. The germline V gene encodes CDR1 SGHVS and CDR2 FNYEAQ. The CDR3 is 13 residues long. Losses at the gene ends were 5 bases for V and 2 bases for J; bases not matched to a gene: 0.

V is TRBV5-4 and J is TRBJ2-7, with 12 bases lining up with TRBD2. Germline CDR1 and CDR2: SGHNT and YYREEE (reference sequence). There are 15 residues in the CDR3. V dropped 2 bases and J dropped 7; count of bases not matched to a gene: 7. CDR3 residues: CASSFPNLAGGEQYF. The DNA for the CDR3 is TGTGCCAGCAGCTTTCCCAATCTAGCGGGAGGGGAGCAGTACTTC. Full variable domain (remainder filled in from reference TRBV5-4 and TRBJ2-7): ETGVTQSPTHLIKTRGQQVTLRCSSQSGHNTVSWYQQALGQGPQFIFQYYREEENGRGNFPPRFSGLQFPNYSSELNVNALELDDSALYLCASSFPNLAGGEQYFGPGTRLTVT.

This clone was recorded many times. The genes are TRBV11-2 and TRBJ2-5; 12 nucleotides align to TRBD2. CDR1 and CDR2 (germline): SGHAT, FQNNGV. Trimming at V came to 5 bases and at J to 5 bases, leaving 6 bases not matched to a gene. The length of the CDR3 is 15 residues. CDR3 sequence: CASSVGLAGGETQYF. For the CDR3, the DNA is TGTGCCAGCAGCGTCGGGCTAGCGGGAGGGGAGACCCAGTACTTC.

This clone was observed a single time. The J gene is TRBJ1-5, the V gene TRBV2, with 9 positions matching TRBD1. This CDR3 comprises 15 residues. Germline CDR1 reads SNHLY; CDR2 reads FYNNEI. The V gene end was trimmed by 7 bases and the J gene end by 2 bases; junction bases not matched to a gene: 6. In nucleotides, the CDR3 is TGTGCCAGCAACTTAAGACAGGGGGGCAATCAGCCCCAGCATTTT. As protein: CASNLRQGGNQPQHF.

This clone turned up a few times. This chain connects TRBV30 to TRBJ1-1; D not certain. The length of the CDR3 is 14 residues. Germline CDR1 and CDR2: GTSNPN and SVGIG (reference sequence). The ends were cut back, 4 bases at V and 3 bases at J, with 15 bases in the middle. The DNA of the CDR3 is TGTGCCTGGACTTGGGGTCCAAGGGACACTGAAGCTTTCTTT. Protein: CAWTWGPRDTEAFF.

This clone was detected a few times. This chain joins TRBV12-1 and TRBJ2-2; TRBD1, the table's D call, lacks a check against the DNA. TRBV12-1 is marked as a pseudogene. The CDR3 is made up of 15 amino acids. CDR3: CASSGEYRATGELFF. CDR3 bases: TGTGCCAGCAGCGGGGAGTACAGGGCCACCGGGGAGCTGTTTTTT.

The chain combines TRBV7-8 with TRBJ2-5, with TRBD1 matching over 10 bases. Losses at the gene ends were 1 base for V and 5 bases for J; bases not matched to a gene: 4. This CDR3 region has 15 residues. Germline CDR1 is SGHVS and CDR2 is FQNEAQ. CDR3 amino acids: CASSLVGTGDETQYF. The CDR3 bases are TGTGCCAGCAGCTTAGTCGGGACAGGGGACGAGACCCAGTACTTC.

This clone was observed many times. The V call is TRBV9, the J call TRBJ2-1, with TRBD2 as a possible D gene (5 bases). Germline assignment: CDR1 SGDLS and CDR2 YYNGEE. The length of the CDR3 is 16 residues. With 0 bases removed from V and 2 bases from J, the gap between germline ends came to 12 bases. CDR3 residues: CASSVAERFPYNEQFF. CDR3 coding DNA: TGTGCCAGCAGCGTAGCGGAGCGGTTTCCCTACAATGAGCAGTTCTTC. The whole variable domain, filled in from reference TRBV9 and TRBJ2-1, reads DSGVTQTPKHLITATGQRVTLRCSPRSGDLSVYWYQQSLDQGLQFLIQYYNGEERAKGNILERFSAQQFPDLHSELNLSSLELGDSALYFCASSVAERFPYNEQFFGPGTRLTVL.

CDR3 loop: CASSDRDPRRETQYF. The CDR3 bases are TGCGCCAGCAGCGACCGGGACCCGAGAAGGGAGACCCAGTACTTC. The J gene is TRBJ2-5, the V gene TRBV5-1; D is tentatively TRBD1 or TRBD2 (5 bases each). Trimming shortened V by 4 bases and J by 5 bases, and 18 bases separated the two germline ends. The CDR3 sequence is 15 residues long. Germline CDR1 is SGHRS and CDR2 is YFSETQ.

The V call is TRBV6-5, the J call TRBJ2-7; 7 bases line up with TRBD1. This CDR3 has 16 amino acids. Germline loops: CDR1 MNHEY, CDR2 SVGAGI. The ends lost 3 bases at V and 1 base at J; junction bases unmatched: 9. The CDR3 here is CASSYSSRGRSYEQYF. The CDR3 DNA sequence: TGTGCCAGCAGTTATTCGTCCAGGGGGAGATCCTACGAGCAGTACTTC.

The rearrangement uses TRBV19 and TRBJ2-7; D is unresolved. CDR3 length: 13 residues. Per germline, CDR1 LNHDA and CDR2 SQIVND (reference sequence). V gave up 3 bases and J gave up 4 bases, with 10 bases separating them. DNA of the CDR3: TGTGCCAGTAGTATTAACAAAGGGTACGAGCAGTACTTC. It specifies CASSINKGYEQYF.

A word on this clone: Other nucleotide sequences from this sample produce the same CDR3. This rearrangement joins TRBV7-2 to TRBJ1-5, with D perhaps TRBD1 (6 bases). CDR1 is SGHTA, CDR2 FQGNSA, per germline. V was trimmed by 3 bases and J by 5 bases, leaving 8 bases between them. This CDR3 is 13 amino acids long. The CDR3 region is CASSLAGDQPQHF. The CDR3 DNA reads TGTGCCAGCAGCTTGGCAGGGGATCAGCCCCAGCATTTT.

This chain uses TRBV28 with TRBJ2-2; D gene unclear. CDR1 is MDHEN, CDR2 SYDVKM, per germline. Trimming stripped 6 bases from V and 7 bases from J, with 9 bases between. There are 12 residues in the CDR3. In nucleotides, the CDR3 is TGTGCCAGCAGGTCCCGGTACGGGGAGCTGTTTTTT. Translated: CASRSRYGELFF. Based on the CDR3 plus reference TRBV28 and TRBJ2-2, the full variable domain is DVKVTQSSRYLVKRTGEKVFLECVQDMDHENMFWYRQDPGLGLRLIYFSYDVKMKEKGDIPEGYSVSREKKERFSLILESASTNQTSMYLCASRSRYGELFFGEGSRLTVL.

The CDR3 is CASSPGLAGAYEQFF. The CDR3 DNA sequence: TGTGCCAGCAGCCCCGGACTAGCGGGAGCCTATGAGCAGTTCTTC. The chain joins TRBV6-6 to TRBJ2-1, with 13 positions matching TRBD2. CDR1 is MNHNY and CDR2 is SVGAGI in the germline V gene (reference sequence). The ends lost 6 bases at V and 8 bases at J; junction bases unmatched: 7. This CDR3 region has 15 residues.

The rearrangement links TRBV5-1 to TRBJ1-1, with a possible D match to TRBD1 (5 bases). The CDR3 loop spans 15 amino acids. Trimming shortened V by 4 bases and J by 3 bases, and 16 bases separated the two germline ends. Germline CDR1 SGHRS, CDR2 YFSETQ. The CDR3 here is CASSVLGGSDTEAFF. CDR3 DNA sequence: TGCGCCAGCAGCGTTTTGGGGGGGTCTGACACTGAAGCTTTCTTT.

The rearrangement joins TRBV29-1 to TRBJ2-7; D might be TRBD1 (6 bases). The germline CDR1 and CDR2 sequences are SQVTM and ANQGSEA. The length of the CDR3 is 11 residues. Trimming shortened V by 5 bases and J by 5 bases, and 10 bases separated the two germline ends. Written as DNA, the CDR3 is TGCAGCGTTACAGGGTTCGACGAGCAGTACTTC. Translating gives CSVTGFDEQYF.

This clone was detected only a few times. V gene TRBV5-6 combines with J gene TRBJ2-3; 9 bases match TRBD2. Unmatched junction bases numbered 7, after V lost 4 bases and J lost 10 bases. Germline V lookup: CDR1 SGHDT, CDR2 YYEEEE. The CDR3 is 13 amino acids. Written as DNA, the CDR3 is TGTGCCAGCAGCCGATTTAGCGGGAGTTCGCAGTATTTT. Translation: CASSRFSGSSQYF. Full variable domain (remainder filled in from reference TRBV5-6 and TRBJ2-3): DAGVTQSPTHLIKTRGQQVTLRCSPKSGHDTVSWYQQALGQGPQFIFQYYEEEERQRGNFPDRFSGHQFPNYSSELNVNALLLGDSALYLCASSRFSGSSQYFGPGTRLTVL.

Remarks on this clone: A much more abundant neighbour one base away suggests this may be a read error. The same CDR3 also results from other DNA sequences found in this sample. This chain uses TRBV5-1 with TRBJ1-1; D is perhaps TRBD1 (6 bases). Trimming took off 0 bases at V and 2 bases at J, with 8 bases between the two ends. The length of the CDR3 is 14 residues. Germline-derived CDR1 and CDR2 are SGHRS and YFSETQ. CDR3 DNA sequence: TGCGCCAGCAGCTTGGACAGGGCTAACACTGAAGCTTTCTTT. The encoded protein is CASSLDRANTEAFF.

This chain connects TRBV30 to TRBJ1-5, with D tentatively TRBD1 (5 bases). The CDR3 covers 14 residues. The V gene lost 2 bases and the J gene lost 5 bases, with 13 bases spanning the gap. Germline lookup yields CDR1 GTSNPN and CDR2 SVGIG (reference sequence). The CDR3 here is CAWSFQGWDQPQHF. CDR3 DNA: TGTGCCTGGAGTTTTCAGGGTTGGGATCAGCCCCAGCATTTT.

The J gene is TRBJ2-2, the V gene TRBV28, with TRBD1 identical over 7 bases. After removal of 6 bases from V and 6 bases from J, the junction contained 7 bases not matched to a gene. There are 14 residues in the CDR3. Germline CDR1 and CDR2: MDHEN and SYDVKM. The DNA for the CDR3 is TGTGCCAGCAGCCGGGACAGCGAAGCCGGGGAGCTGTTTTTT. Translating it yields CASSRDSEAGELFF.

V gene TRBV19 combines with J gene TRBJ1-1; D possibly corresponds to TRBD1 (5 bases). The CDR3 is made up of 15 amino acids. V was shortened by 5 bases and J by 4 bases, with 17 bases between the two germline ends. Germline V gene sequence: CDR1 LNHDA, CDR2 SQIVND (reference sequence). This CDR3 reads CASSPEPGGGTEAFF. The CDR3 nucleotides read TGTGCCAGTAGTCCCGAACCCGGGGGAGGCACTGAAGCTTTCTTT.